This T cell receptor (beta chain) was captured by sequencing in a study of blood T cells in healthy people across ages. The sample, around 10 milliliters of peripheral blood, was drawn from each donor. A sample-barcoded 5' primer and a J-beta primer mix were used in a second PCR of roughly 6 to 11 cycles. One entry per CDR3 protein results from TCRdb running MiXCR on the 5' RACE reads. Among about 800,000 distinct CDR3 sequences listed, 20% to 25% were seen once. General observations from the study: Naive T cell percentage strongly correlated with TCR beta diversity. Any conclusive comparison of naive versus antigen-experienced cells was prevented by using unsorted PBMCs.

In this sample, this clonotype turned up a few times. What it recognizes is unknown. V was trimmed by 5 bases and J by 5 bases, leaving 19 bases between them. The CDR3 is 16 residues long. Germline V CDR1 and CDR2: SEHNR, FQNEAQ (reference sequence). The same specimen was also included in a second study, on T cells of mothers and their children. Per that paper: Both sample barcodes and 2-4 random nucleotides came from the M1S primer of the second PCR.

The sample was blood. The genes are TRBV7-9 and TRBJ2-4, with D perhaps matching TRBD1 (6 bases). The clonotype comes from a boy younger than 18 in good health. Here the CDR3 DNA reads TGTGCCAGCAGCCAAGCAGGGACACTTGAGGAAAACATTCAGTACTTC. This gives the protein CASSQAGTLEENIQYF.